The sequence of this TCR beta chain was determined in a study of T cell responses to AZD1222 COVID-19 vaccine. Overall study: Pooled in the analysis were second doses at about 4 or about 12 weeks.

Findings and limits, study-wide: Spike-specific TCRs gained breadth and depth after people received two AZD1222 doses. Regions 160-218 and 743-854 dominated among vaccine-associated CD4 TCRs spanning spike. It should be noted that donors were predominantly white British and more often female, and clonal diversity was possibly underestimated.

Here immunoSEQ multiplex PCR was the method, and the copy in TCRdb shows in-frame clones only, minus some. The top ten clones hold about 5.3% of a sample with about 120,000 clones, 91% of them seen once. Remarks on this clone: Antigen unknown.

The CDR3 covers 16 residues. V lost 6 bases to trimming and J lost 2 bases; unmatched junction nucleotides: 9. In germline, CDR1 is MNHEY, CDR2 SVGEGT. This material consisted of peripheral blood, taken on day 0 of AZD1222 vaccination. The chain carries TRBV6-2 or TRBV6-3 and TRBJ1-2, with 10 bases aligning to TRBD1. The receptor's source is an adult in good health. The CDR3 nucleotides are TGTGCCAGCAGCTTAGACAGGGGGCAATACAACTATGGCTACACCTTC. This gives the protein CASSLDRGQYNYGYTF.